This is a list of T cell receptor beta chains from one sample in a study of blood T cell repertoires in COVID-19. Here immunoSEQ multiplex PCR was the method, and the copy in TCRdb shows in-frame clones only, minus some. The sample has roughly 200,000 clones, around 85% seen once. Sequencing input: peripheral blood. The source of these receptors is a woman aged 55-70 years with acute or convalescent COVID-19. Both conserved end residues are part of each CDR3. D genes are given only for firm matches. The size of a clone is reported for some rows only, either as once, few or many, or as a class for expanded clones.

CDR3: CASSQPKSRRDRGHYGYTF
DNA: TGCGCCAGCAGTCAACCAAAATCGAGGAGGGACAGGGGTCACTATGGCTACACCTTC
J: TRBJ1-2
V: TRBV23-1
size: -
D: TRBD1

CDR3: CASSVGAGGTNEQFF
DNA: TGTGCCAGCAGCGTAGGAGCGGGAGGAACTAATGAGCAGTTCTTC
J: TRBJ2-1
V: TRBV9
size: -
D: TRBD2

CDR3: CASSVEGQGVFNTIYF
DNA: TGTGCCAGCAGCGTAGAGGGACAGGGAGTTTTCAACACCATATATTTT
J: TRBJ1-3
V: TRBV9
size: -
D: TRBD1

CDR3: CATSGIYNEQFF
DNA: TGTGCCACCTCGGGAATATACAATGAGCAGTTCTTC
J: TRBJ2-1
V: TRBV24-1
size: -
D: -

CDR3: CASSSWTSGRQTGELFF
DNA: TGTGCCAGCAGCTCATGGACTAGCGGGAGACAAACCGGGGAGCTGTTTTTT
J: TRBJ2-2
V: TRBV5-5
size: -
D: TRBD2

CDR3: CASSDGLTNIQYF
DNA: TGTGCCAGCAGTGACGGACTAACTAACATTCAGTACTTC
J: TRBJ2-4
V: TRBV6-1
size: -
D: -

CDR3: CATSDSGVNQLYGYTF
DNA: TGTGCCACCAGTGATTCGGGGGTGAACCAGCTCTATGGCTACACCTTC
J: TRBJ1-2
V: TRBV24-1
size: once
D: -

CDR3: CSVPTGALQGGAFF
DNA: TGCAGCGTTCCGACAGGGGCCCTTCAAGGTGGAGCTTTCTTT
J: TRBJ1-1
V: TRBV29-1
size: -
D: TRBD1

CDR3: CASSLGLAADTQYF
DNA: TGTGCCAGCAGCCTCGGACTAGCAGCAGATACGCAGTATTTT
J: TRBJ2-3
V: TRBV3-1/TRBV3-2
size: -
D: TRBD2

CDR3: CASSSPGLAGEYGELFF
DNA: TGTGCCAGCAGCTCTCCGGGACTAGCGGGAGAATACGGGGAGCTGTTTTTT
J: TRBJ2-2
V: TRBV5-4
size: -
D: TRBD2

CDR3: CASITQTGGTGELFF
DNA: TGTGCCAGCATCACACAGACAGGGGGAACCGGGGAGCTGTTTTTT
J: TRBJ2-2
V: TRBV6-5
size: -
D: TRBD1

CDR3: CASSQTTGTGGSGNTIYF
DNA: TGCGCCAGCAGCCAAACGACCGGGACAGGGGGCTCTGGAAACACCATATATTTT
J: TRBJ1-3
V: TRBV5-1
size: -
D: TRBD1

CDR3: CASSLGRGSHLSGANVLTF
DNA: TGCGCCAGCAGCTTGGGTAGGGGGTCCCACCTCTCTGGGGCCAACGTCCTGACTTTC
J: TRBJ2-6
V: TRBV5-1
size: once
D: -

CDR3: CASSARQGASYGYTF
DNA: TGTGCCAGCAGCGCCAGACAGGGGGCTAGCTATGGCTACACCTTC
J: TRBJ1-2
V: TRBV9
size: once
D: TRBD1

CDR3: CAAKDAGQAGEQYF
DNA: TGTGCCGCCAAAGATGCGGGACAGGCCGGCGAGCAGTACTTC
J: TRBJ2-7
V: TRBV19
size: -
D: TRBD1

CDR3: CAWEQGYGYTF
DNA: TGTGCCTGGGAACAGGGGTATGGCTACACCTTC
J: TRBJ1-2
V: TRBV30
size: -
D: TRBD1

CDR3: CASSKDRALGQPQHF
DNA: TGTGCCAGCAGCAAAGACAGGGCCCTCGGGCAGCCCCAGCATTTT
J: TRBJ1-5
V: TRBV27
size: -
D: TRBD1

CDR3: CASSLDGQTSPYTF
DNA: TGTGCCAGCAGCTTAGACGGACAGACTTCCCCATACACCTTC
J: TRBJ1-2
V: TRBV7-9
size: -
D: -

CDR3: CASSPSSSINEQFF
DNA: TGTGCCAGCTCACCATCTTCTAGCATCAATGAGCAGTTCTTC
J: TRBJ2-1
V: TRBV18
size: -
D: -

CDR3: CASSPGQGTYEQYF
DNA: TGTGCCAGCAGCCCGGGACAGGGAACCTACGAGCAGTACTTC
J: TRBJ2-7
V: TRBV28
size: -
D: TRBD1

CDR3: CASSPMTLAVNHTGELFF
DNA: TGTGCCAGCAGCCCCATGACACTAGCGGTCAATCACACCGGGGAGCTGTTTTTT
J: TRBJ2-2
V: TRBV27
size: -
D: TRBD2

CDR3: CASSLRLAGVDEQFF
DNA: TGTGCCAGCAGCTTGCGACTAGCGGGAGTTGATGAGCAGTTCTTC
J: TRBJ2-1
V: TRBV5-4
size: -
D: TRBD2

CDR3: CATSRDLGVAGNEQFF
DNA: TGTGCCACCAGCAGAGATCTGGGAGTAGCCGGGAATGAGCAGTTCTTC
J: TRBJ2-1
V: TRBV15
size: -
D: -

CDR3: CASSLVGTAQETQYF
DNA: TGTGCCAGCAGCTTAGTAGGGACAGCCCAAGAGACCCAGTACTTC
J: TRBJ2-5
V: TRBV7-9
size: -
D: TRBD1

CDR3: CASSTDRGSYNEQFF
DNA: TGTGCCAGCAGTACTGACAGGGGGAGCTACAATGAGCAGTTCTTC
J: TRBJ2-1
V: TRBV6-4
size: once
D: TRBD1

CDR3: CSVRQGAAYGYTF
DNA: TGCAGCGTTCGACAGGGCGCGGCATATGGCTACACCTTC
J: TRBJ1-2
V: TRBV29-1
size: -
D: TRBD1

CDR3: CASRRENSPLHF
DNA: TGTGCCAGCAGGCGGGAAAATTCACCCCTCCACTTT
J: TRBJ1-6
V: TRBV6-5
size: -
D: -

CDR3: CAWQVKGPPGNTIYF
DNA: TGTGCCTGGCAAGTCAAGGGGCCTCCTGGAAACACCATATATTTT
J: TRBJ1-3
V: TRBV30
size: -
D: -

CDR3: CAISSGQGRTEAFF
DNA: TGTGCCATCAGCTCGGGACAGGGCAGGACTGAAGCTTTCTTT
J: TRBJ1-1
V: TRBV10-3
size: -
D: TRBD1

CDR3: CASSEGTSGIRNIQYF
DNA: TGTGCCAGCAGTGAAGGGACTAGCGGGATTCGAAACATTCAGTACTTC
J: TRBJ2-4
V: TRBV6-1
size: -
D: TRBD2

CDR3: CASSRQGGEAFF
DNA: TGTGCCAGCAGTAGACAGGGGGGCGAGGCTTTCTTT
J: TRBJ1-1
V: TRBV27
size: once
D: TRBD1

CDR3: CASSPESREQYF
DNA: TGTGCCAGCTCACCAGAATCGAGGGAGCAGTACTTC
J: TRBJ2-7
V: TRBV18
size: -
D: -

CDR3: CAWSVGGLAGEQFF
DNA: TGTGCCTGGAGTGTAGGGGGACTAGCGGGTGAGCAGTTCTTC
J: TRBJ2-1
V: TRBV30
size: -
D: TRBD2

CDR3: CASSLGLRELAGELFF
DNA: TGTGCCAGCAGCTTAGGGTTGCGGGAGTTGGCCGGGGAGCTGTTTTTT
J: TRBJ2-2
V: TRBV7-8
size: -
D: TRBD2

CDR3: CASSMIGQPQHF
DNA: TGTGCCAGTAGTATGATCGGTCAGCCCCAGCATTTT
J: TRBJ1-5
V: TRBV19
size: once
D: -

CDR3: CASSYSAGEGDTQYF
DNA: TGTGCCAGCAGCTATTCAGCGGGAGAAGGAGATACGCAGTATTTT
J: TRBJ2-3
V: TRBV9
size: -
D: TRBD2

CDR3: CASAGGAGANVLTF
DNA: TGCGCCAGCGCGGGGGGAGCTGGGGCCAACGTCCTGACTTTC
J: TRBJ2-6
V: TRBV5-1
size: -
D: TRBD2

CDR3: CASSGQGKDTEAFF
DNA: TGTGCCAGCAGCGGACAGGGAAAGGACACTGAAGCTTTCTTT
J: TRBJ1-1
V: TRBV9
size: -
D: TRBD1

CDR3: CASSASPGGDGYGYTF
DNA: TGTGCCAGCAGCGCGTCCCCTGGGGGGGATGGCTATGGCTACACCTTC
J: TRBJ1-2
V: TRBV9
size: few
D: -

CDR3: CASSRTLGNQPQHF
DNA: TGTGCCAGCAGCCGGACTCTAGGGAATCAGCCCCAGCATTTT
J: TRBJ1-5
V: TRBV7-2
size: -
D: -

CDR3: CASSSPGTGGRKLFF
DNA: TGTGCCAGTAGTAGCCCTGGGACAGGGGGCCGAAAACTGTTTTTT
J: TRBJ1-4
V: TRBV19
size: -
D: TRBD1